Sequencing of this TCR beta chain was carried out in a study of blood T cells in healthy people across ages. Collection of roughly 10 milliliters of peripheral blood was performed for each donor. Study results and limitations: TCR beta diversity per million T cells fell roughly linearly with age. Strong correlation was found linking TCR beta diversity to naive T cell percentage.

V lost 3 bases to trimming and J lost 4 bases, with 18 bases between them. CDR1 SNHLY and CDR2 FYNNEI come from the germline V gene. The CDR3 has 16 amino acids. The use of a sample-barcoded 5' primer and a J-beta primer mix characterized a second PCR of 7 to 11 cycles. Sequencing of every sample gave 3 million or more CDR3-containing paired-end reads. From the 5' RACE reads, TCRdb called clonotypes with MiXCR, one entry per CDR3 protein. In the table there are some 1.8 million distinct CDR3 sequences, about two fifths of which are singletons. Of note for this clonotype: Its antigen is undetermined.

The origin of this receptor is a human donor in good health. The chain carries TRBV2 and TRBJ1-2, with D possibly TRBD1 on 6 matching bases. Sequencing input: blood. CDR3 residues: CASSDMTGALLYGYTF. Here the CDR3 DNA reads TGTGCCAGCAGTGACATGACAGGTGCCCTCCTCTATGGCTACACCTTC.